The present T cell receptor (beta chain) was sequenced within a study of T cell changes during pregnancy in multiple sclerosis. TCRdb keeps only in-frame clones here, not all; method: immunoSEQ multiplex PCR. The sample records about 40,000 clones, about 90% being singletons. CDR3 length equals 15 residues. Germline CDR1 is ENHRY and CDR2 is SYGVKD. Trimming stripped 3 bases from V and 2 bases from J, with 11 bases between. This sequence joins TRBV10-3 and TRBJ1-5; D remains ambiguous. Source: peripheral blood, taken in the first trimester of pregnancy. The sequence was collected from a female donor in good health, enrolled as a control in a pregnancy study. This CDR3 reads CAISESYRGNQPQHF. The CDR3 region has the DNA TGTGCCATCAGTGAAAGCTATAGAGGCAATCAGCCCCAGCATTTT.